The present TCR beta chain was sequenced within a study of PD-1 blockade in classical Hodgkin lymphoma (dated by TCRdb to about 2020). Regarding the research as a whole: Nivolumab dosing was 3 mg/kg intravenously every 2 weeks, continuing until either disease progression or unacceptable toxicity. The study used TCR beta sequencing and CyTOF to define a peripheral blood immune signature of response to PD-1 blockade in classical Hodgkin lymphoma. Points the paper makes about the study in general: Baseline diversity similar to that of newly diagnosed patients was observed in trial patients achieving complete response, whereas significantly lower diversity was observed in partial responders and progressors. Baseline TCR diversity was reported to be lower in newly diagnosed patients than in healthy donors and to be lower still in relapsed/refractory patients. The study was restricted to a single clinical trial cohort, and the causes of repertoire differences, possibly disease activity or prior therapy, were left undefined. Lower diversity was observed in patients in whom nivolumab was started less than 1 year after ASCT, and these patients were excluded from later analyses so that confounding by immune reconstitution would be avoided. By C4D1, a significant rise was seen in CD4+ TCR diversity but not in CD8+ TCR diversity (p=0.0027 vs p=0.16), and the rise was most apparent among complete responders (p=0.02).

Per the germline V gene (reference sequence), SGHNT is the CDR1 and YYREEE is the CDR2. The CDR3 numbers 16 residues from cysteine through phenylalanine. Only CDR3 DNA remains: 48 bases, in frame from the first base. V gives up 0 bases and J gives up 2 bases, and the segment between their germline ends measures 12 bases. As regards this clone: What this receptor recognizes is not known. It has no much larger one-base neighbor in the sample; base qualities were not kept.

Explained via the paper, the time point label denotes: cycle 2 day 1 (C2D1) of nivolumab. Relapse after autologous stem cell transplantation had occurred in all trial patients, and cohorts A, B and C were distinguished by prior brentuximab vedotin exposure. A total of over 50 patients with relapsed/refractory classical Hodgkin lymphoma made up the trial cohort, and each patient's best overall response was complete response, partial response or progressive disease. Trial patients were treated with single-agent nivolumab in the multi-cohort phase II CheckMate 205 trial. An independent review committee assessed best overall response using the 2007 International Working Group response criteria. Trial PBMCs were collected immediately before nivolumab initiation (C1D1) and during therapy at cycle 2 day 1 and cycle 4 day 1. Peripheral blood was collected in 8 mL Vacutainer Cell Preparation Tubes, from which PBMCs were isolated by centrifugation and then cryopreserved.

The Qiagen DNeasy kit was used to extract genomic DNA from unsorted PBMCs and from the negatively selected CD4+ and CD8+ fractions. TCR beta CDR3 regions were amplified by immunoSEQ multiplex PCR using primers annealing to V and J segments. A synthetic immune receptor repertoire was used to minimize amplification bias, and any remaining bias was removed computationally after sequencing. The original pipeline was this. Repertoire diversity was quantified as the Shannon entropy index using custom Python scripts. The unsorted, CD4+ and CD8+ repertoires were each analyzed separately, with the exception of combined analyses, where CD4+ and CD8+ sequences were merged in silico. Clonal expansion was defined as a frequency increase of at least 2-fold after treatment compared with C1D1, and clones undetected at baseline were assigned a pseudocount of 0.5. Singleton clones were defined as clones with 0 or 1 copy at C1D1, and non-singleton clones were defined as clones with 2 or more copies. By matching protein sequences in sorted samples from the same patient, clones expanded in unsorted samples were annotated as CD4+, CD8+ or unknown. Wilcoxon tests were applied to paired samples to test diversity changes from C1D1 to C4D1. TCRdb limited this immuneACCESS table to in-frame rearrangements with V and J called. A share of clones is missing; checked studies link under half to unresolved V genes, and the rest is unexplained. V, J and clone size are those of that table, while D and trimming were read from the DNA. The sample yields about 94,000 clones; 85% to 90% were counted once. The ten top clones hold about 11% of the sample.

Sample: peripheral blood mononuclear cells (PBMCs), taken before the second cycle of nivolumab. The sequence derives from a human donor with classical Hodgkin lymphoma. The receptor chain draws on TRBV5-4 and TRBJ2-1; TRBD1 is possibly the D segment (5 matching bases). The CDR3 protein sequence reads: CASSLVQGPTYNEQFF. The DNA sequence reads TGTGCCAGCAGCTTGGTCCAGGGCCCTACCTACAATGAGCAGTTCTTC.